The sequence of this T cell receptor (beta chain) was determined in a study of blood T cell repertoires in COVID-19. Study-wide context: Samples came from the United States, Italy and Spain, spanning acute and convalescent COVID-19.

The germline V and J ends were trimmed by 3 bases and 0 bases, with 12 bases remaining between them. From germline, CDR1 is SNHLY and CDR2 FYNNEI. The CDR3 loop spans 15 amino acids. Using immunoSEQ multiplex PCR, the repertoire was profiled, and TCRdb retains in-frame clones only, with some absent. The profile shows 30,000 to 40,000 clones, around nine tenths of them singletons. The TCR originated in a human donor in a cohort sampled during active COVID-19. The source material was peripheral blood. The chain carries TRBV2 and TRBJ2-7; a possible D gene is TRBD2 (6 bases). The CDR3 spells CASSEQGLTSYEQYF. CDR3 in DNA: TGTGCCAGCAGTGAGCAGGGACTTACCTCCTACGAGCAGTACTTC.